The TCR beta chain described here comes from a study of siplizumab effects on memory and regulatory T cells. Study details: Paired mixed lymphocyte reactions were set up, with siplizumab at roughly 1 ug/mL or without drug. Notes on the study in general: Reactions containing siplizumab showed mappable alloreactive CD4+ clones averaging around 70% Treg-derived, versus 25% to 30% in controls. Confirmatory evidence of suppressive function in proliferating siplizumab-culture Tregs was not obtained.

Each sample yielded roughly 92,000 assayed TCR templates. Data came from immunoSEQ multiplex PCR; TCRdb stores just in-frame clones and leaves some out. This table has thousands of clones, less than 45% appearing once. With regard to this clone: Its antigen is as yet unknown.

Coculture of mixed lymphocyte reaction cells was performed at 37°C for approximately six days. This clonotype originated in a human donor in good health; the cells came from an allogeneic mixed lymphocyte reaction. The sequencing input was CFSE-low (dividing) CD8+ T cells sorted from an allogeneic mixed lymphocyte reaction.

The CDR3 coding sequence is TGTGCCAGCATGCCGACAGGTATATCCTACGAGCAGTACTTC. As protein: CASMPTGISYEQYF. The chain has TRBV4-2 and TRBJ2-7; a weak D match, TRBD1 (6 bases). The germline CDR1 and CDR2 sequences are LGHNA and YNFKEQ. Between the trimmed V and J ends, which lost 7 bases and 1 base, there was a span of 14 bases. CDR3 length: 14 residues.